This TCR beta chain was observed in a study of shared clonotypes between healthy human individuals. Study summary: Each donor's CD8 memory used one plate, CD8 naive two, each CD4 subset three.

V was pared by 0 bases and J by 4 bases, with 6 bases between. This CDR3 region has 13 residues. Per germline, CDR1 MNHEY and CDR2 SVGAGI. Assay: immunoSEQ multiplex PCR; the TCRdb copy retains only in-frame clones and omits some. The profile shows 1.5 million to 2.5 million clones, about 95% of them singletons. Naive CD8 cells were CD45RO-negative, positively selected for CCR7, excluding terminally differentiated effector memory CD45RA+ cells. The sequence came from a man aged 18 to 30 in good health. The gene calls are TRBV6-5 and TRBJ1-2; the D is unclear. Sequencing input: naive CD8+ T cells sorted from blood. The CDR3 DNA follows: TGTGCCAGCAGTTACTCGCACCTCTATGGCTACACCTTC. It is translated as CASSYSHLYGYTF.